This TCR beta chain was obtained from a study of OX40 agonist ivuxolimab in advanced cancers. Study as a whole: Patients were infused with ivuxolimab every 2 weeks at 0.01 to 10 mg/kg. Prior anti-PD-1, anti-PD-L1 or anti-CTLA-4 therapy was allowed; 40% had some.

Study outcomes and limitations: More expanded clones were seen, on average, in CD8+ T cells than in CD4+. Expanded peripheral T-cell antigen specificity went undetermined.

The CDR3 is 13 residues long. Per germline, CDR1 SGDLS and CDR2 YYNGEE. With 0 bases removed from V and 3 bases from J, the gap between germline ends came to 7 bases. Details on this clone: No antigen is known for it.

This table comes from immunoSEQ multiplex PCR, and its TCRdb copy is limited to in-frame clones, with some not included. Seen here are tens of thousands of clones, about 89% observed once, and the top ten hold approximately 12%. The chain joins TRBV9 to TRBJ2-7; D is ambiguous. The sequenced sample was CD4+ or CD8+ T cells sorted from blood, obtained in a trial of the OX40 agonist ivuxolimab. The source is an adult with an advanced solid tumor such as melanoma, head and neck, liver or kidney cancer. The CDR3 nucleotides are TGTGCCAGCAGCGTAGGCCAGAGCTACGAGCAGTACTTC. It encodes CASSVGQSYEQYF.